The following is a T cell receptor beta chain sequence with its context. This specimen belongs to a study of blood T cells in healthy people across ages. Together with a sample-barcoded 5' primer, a J-beta primer mix was included in a second PCR lasting roughly 6 to 12 cycles. TCRdb independently ran MiXCR on the 5' RACE reads; one entry per CDR3 protein. This sample has 900,000 to 950,000 distinct CDR3 sequences, with around 29% found just once. The CDR3 consists of 14 residues. The V and J ends lost 0 bases and 4 bases respectively, with 9 bases between them. Germline V gene data show CDR1 as LGHNA and CDR2 as YNFKEQ. These data are also associated with another study on T cells of mothers and their children.

V usage is TRBV4-2 and J usage is TRBJ1-1, with D possibly matching TRBD1 (5 bases). Sequenced sample: blood. The receptor was derived from a woman aged 40 to 49 in good health. DNA of the CDR3: TGTGCCAGCAGCCAAGAGGGGGAGAGCACTGAAGCTTTCTTT. As protein: CASSQEGESTEAFF.